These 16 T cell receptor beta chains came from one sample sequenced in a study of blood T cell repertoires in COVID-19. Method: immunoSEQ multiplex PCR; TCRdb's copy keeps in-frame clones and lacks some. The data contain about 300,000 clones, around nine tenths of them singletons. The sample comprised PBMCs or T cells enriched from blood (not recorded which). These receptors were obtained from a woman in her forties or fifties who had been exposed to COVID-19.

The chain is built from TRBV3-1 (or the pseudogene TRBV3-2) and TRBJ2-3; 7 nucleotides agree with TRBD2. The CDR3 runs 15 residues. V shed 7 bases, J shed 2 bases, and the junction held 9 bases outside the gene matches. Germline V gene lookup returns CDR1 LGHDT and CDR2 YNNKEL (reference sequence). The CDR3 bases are TGTGCCAGCAAGCCGGGACTAACATACACAGATACGCAGTATTTT. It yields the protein CASKPGLTYTDTQYF.

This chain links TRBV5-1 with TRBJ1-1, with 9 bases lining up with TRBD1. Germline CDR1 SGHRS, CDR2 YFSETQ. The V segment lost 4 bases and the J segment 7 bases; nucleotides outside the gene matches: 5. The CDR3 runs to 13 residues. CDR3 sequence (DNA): TGCGCCAGCAGCCTTGGACAGGGGCTTGAAGCTTTCTTT. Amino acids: CASSLGQGLEAFF.

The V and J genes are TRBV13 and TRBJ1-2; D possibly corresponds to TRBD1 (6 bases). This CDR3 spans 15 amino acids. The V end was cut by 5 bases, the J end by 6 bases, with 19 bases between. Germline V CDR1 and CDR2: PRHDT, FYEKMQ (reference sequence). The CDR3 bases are TGTGCCAGCAGCCCCCTCCACTGGACAGAAAATGGCTACACCTTC. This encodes CASSPLHWTENGYTF.

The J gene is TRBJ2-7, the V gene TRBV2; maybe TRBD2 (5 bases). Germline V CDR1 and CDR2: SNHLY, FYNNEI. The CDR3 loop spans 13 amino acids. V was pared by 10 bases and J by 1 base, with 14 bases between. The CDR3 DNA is TGTGCCACAGGCCGGGGTGCTTCCTACGAGCAGTACTTC. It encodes CATGRGASYEQYF. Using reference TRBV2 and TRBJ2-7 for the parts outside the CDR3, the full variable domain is EPEVTQTPSHQVTQMGQEVILRCVPISNHLYFYWYRQILGQKVEFLVSFYNNEISEKSEIFDDQFSVERPDGSNFTLKIRSTKLEDSAMYFCATGRGASYEQYFGPGTRLTVT.

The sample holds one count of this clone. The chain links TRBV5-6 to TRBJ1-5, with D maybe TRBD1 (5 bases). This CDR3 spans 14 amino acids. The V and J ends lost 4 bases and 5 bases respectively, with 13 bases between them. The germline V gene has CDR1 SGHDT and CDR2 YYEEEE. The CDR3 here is CASSNSTGHQPQHF. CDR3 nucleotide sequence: TGTGCCAGCAGCAACTCAACAGGCCATCAGCCCCAGCATTTT.

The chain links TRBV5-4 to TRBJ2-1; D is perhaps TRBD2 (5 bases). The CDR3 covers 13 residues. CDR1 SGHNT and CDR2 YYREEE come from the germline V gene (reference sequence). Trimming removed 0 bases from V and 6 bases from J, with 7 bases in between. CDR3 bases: TGTGCCAGCAGCTTGGAACGGGGCAATGAGCAGTTCTTC. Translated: CASSLERGNEQFF. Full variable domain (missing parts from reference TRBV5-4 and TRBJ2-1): ETGVTQSPTHLIKTRGQQVTLRCSSQSGHNTVSWYQQALGQGPQFIFQYYREEENGRGNFPPRFSGLQFPNYSSELNVNALELDDSALYLCASSLERGNEQFFGPGTRLTVL.

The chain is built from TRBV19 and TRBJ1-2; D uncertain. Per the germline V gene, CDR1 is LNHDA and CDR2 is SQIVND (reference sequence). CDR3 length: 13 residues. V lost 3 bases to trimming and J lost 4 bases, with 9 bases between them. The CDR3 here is CASSIPEGYGYTF. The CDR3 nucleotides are TGTGCCAGTAGTATCCCAGAGGGCTATGGCTACACCTTC.

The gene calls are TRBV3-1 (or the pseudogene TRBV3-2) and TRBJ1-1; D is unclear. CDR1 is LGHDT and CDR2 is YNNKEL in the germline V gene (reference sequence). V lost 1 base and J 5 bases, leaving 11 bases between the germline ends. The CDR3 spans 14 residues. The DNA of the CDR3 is TGTGCCAGCAGCCAAGGCTCAGGAATAACTGAAGCTTTCTTT. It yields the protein CASSQGSGITEAFF.

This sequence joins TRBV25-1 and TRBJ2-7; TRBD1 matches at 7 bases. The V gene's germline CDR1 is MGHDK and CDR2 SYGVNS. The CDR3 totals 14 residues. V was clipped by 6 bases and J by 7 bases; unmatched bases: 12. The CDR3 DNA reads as TGTGCCAGCAGAGAGACAGGGTGGACTTTAGAGCAGTACTTC. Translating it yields CASRETGWTLEQYF.

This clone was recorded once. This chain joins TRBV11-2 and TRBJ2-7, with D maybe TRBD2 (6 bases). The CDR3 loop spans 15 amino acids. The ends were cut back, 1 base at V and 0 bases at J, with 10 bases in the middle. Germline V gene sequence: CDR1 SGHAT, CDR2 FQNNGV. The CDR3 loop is CASSLGAGTSYEQYF. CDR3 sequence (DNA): TGTGCCAGCAGCTTAGGGGCGGGGACCTCCTACGAGCAGTACTTC.

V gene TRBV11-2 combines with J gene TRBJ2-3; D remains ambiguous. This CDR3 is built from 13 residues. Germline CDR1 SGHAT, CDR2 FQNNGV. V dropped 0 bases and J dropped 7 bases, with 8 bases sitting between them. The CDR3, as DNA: TGTGCCAGCAGCTTAGAGGGCCTTAATACGCAGTATTTT. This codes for CASSLEGLNTQYF.

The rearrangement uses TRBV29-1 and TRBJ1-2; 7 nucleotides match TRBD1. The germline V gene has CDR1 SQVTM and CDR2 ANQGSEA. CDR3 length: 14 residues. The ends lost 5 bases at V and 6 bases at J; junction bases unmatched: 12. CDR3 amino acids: CSVPVTGESNGYTF. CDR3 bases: TGCAGCGTTCCAGTAACAGGGGAATCGAATGGCTACACCTTC.

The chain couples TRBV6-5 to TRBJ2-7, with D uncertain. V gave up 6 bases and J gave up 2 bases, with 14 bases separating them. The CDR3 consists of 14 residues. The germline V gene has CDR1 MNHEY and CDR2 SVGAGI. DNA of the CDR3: TGTGCCAGCAGATTCCTAGATCCAGCCTACGAGCAGTACTTC. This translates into CASRFLDPAYEQYF.

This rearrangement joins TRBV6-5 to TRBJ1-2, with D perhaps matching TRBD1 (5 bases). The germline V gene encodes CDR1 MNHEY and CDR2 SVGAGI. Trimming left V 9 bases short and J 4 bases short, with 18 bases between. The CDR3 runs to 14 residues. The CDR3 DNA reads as TGTGCCAGTATACAAAGGGTGACAGCCTATGGCTACACCTTC. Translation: CASIQRVTAYGYTF.

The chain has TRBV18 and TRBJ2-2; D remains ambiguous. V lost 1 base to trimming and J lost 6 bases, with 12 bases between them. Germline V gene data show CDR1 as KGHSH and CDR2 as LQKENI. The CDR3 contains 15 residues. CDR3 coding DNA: TGTGCCAGCTCACCACAACGGGTCGGTTCCGGGGAGCTGTTTTTT. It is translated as CASSPQRVGSGELFF.

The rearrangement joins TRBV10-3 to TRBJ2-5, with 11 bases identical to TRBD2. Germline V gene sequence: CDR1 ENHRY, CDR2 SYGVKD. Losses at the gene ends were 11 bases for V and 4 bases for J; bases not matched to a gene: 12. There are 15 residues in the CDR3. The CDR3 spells CASTSGGVSGETQYF. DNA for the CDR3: TGTGCCTCAACTAGCGGGGGAGTCAGCGGAGAGACCCAGTACTTC.